Listed below are T cell receptor beta chains from one sample, sequenced in a study of PD-L1 blockade in urothelial cancer. Measured with immunoSEQ multiplex PCR; TCRdb has only the in-frame clones, and not every one. The table has about 38,000 clones, around 90% seen once. The sequenced sample was PBMCs, obtained around atezolizumab (anti-PD-L1) treatment. The receptors stem from a man between 65 and 85 years old with urothelial cancer. The CDR3 runs from the conserved cysteine through the conserved F or W. The D gene is left open where the match is weak. Where a row states a size, it is once, few, many or the class of an expanded clone; other rows omit it.

abundance,j_gene,v_gene,d_gene,CDR3nt,CDR3aa
NA,TRBJ2-7,TRBV18,TRBD1,TGTGCCAGCTCACCGAAACAGGGGGCGAGTGAGCAGTACTTC,CASSPKQGASEQYF
NA,TRBJ2-7,TRBV28,TRBD2,TGTGCCAGCAGTGCCACTAGCGGGAGTAGGTACGAGCAGTACTTC,CASSATSGSRYEQYF
NA,TRBJ1-4,TRBV19,NA,TGTGCCAGTAGTGTGGCCGCAAATGAAGAACTGTTTTTT,CASSVAANEELFF
NA,TRBJ2-1,TRBV27,TRBD2,TGTGCCAGCAGTCGTACTAGCGGGAGGGCACTTGAGCAGTTCTTC,CASSRTSGRALEQFF
NA,TRBJ2-3,TRBV7-3,NA,TGTGCCAGCAGCTTAACAGGGGCAGGGTGGGGTGGAGATACGCAGTATTTT,CASSLTGAGWGGDTQYF
NA,TRBJ2-3,TRBV5-4,TRBD2,TGTGCCAGCAGCGGCCGACTAGCGGGAGATGGAACAGATACGCAGTATTTT,CASSGRLAGDGTDTQYF
NA,TRBJ2-6,TRBV5-1,NA,TGCGCCAGCAGCGCTCCGACAGGTCGCGTTCTTCGGGGCTCTGGGGCCAACGTCCTGACTTTC,CASSAPTGRVLRGSGANVLTF
NA,TRBJ1-3,TRBV14,NA,TGTGCCAGCAGCCAAGATCTAGGAGCTTCTGGAAACACCATATATTTT,CASSQDLGASGNTIYF
NA,TRBJ2-3,TRBV5-1,TRBD1,TGCGCCAGCAGCTTGGCCCTGGGCCAGGGGGCGGATACGCAGTATTTT,CASSLALGQGADTQYF
once,TRBJ2-3,TRBV5-4,TRBD1,TGTGCCAGCAGCTTACAGGGGATTATGACAGATACGCAGTATTTT,CASSLQGIMTDTQYF
NA,TRBJ2-1,TRBV9,TRBD2,TGTGCCAGCAGCGGACTAGCGGGGAGTTACAATGAGCAGTTCTTC,CASSGLAGSYNEQFF
NA,TRBJ1-1,TRBV6-5,NA,TGTGCCAGCAGTTACTCGACATCACAAGAAGCTTTCTTT,CASSYSTSQEAFF
NA,TRBJ2-1,TRBV19,TRBD2,TGTGCCAGTAGTACTTCCGGGACTAGCGGGAGCCTAAATGAGCAGTTCTTC,CASSTSGTSGSLNEQFF
NA,TRBJ1-5,TRBV5-5,NA,TGTGCCAGCAGCTTGAACGGGCAGACAGGTCAGCCCCAGCATTTT,CASSLNGQTGQPQHF
once,TRBJ2-1,TRBV11-3,NA,TGTGCCAGCAGCTTCCACTACAATGAGCAGTTCTTC,CASSFHYNEQFF
NA,TRBJ2-7,TRBV28,NA,TGTGCCAGCACGAACAGGGCTTCCTCCTACGAGCAGTACTTC,CASTNRASSYEQYF
NA,TRBJ2-7,TRBV2,NA,TGTGCCATCCTGAAAAGACAGGCGGCCTACGAGCAGTACTTC,CAILKRQAAYEQYF
NA,TRBJ2-1,TRBV19,NA,TGTGCCAGTAGTCCCGACAGATTTTACAATGAGCAGTTCTTC,CASSPDRFYNEQFF
NA,TRBJ2-1,TRBV7-3,TRBD1,TGTGCCAGCAGCCGGGGACAGGGTTACAATGAGCAGTTCTTC,CASSRGQGYNEQFF
NA,TRBJ1-5,TRBV28,NA,TGTGCCAGCAGTTTATCCCCCCTGCCCCAGCATTTT,CASSLSPLPQHF
NA,TRBJ2-7,TRBV5-4,TRBD1,TGTGCCAGCAGCCCAGGACAGGGCTTATACGAGCAGTACTTC,CASSPGQGLYEQYF
NA,TRBJ2-1,TRBV5-4,NA,TGTGCCAGCAGCTTGGTGGGGGCAGGGCTCCATGAGCAGTTCTTC,CASSLVGAGLHEQFF
once,TRBJ2-3,TRBV9,TRBD2,TGTGCCAGCAGCGCCGGACTAGCGGGAGGTACTACAGATACGCAGTATTTT,CASSAGLAGGTTDTQYF
NA,TRBJ2-2,TRBV19,TRBD1,TGTGCCAGTAGTCCCGCAGGGGGCGCGGCCGGGGAGCTGTTTTTT,CASSPAGGAAGELFF
NA,TRBJ1-1,TRBV19,NA,TGTGCCAGTCTAGTGAACACTGAAGCTTTCTTT,CASLVNTEAFF
NA,TRBJ2-1,TRBV7-3,NA,TGTGCCAGCAGCTTAACGAGCTCCCGGGGGAGGAATGAGCAGTTCTTC,CASSLTSSRGRNEQFF
NA,TRBJ1-5,TRBV27,NA,TGTGCCAGCAGTGCTCCGGGACAACGGGGCAATCAGCCCCAGCATTTT,CASSAPGQRGNQPQHF
NA,TRBJ2-7,TRBV27,TRBD2,TGTGCCAGCAGGGTAACTAGCGGAACAACCTACGAGCAGTACTTC,CASRVTSGTTYEQYF
NA,TRBJ2-2,TRBV5-6,TRBD2,TGTGCCAGCAGCTTGGTAGCGGGAGCGAACACCGGGGAGCTGTTTTTT,CASSLVAGANTGELFF
NA,TRBJ2-2,TRBV30,TRBD1,TGTGCCTGGAGGTACAGGGGGATTGACACCGGGGAGCTGTTTTTT,CAWRYRGIDTGELFF
NA,TRBJ1-1,TRBV2,NA,TGTGCCAGCACCCTGGACATCGTGAACACTGAAGCTTTCTTT,CASTLDIVNTEAFF
NA,TRBJ2-7,TRBV2,NA,TGTGCCAGCAGTGAAGCGCTGCAGGGCCTCTACGAGCAGTACTTC,CASSEALQGLYEQYF